The entry that follows covers one T cell receptor (beta chain) sequence. The antigen remains undetermined. V shed 0 bases and J shed 4 bases, with 12 bases lying between them. The germline V gene encodes CDR1 MNHNS and CDR2 SASEGT. The CDR3 totals 15 residues. This sample is part of a study of T cell responses to AZD1222 COVID-19 vaccine. Broader study findings: At baseline, seropositivity was found in only a handful of AZD1222 recipients. A rise in Spike-specific TCR breadth and depth followed two AZD1222 doses. White British ancestry dominated among donors, who included more females, and clonal diversity was possibly underestimated.

Using immunoSEQ multiplex PCR, the repertoire was profiled, and TCRdb retains in-frame clones only, with some absent. The sample shows 150,000 to 200,000 clones, more than 85% of them seen only once. The sample in question was peripheral blood, obtained on day 0 of AZD1222 vaccination. This receptor was taken from an adult in good health. This rearrangement joins TRBV6-1 to TRBJ1-2; D unresolved. As DNA, the CDR3 is TGTGCCAGCAGTGAAGCGCTAATGGCACGCTATGGCTACACCTTC. Amino acid sequence: CASSEALMARYGYTF.